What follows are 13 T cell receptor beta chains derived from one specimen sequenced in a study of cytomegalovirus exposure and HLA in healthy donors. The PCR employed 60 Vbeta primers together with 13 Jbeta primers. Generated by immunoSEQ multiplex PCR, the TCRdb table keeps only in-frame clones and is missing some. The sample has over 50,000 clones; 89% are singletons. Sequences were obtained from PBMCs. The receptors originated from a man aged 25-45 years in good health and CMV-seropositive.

CDR3 amino acids: CASSLQQDSFHEQYF. CDR3 bases: TGTGCCAGCAGTTTGCAACAAGATTCATTCCACGAGCAGTACTTC. This rearrangement joins TRBV28 to TRBJ2-7; D not certain. V was cut by 3 bases and J by 5 bases, with 17 bases left in between. CDR3 size: 15 residues. Germline lookup yields CDR1 MDHEN and CDR2 SYDVKM.

The CDR3 region is CASTPRQGFPQPQHF. DNA of the CDR3: TGTGCCAGCACCCCCCGGCAGGGCTTCCCGCAGCCCCAGCATTTT. The chain joins TRBV6-6 to TRBJ1-5; the D gene is possibly TRBD1 (5 bases). This CDR3 spans 15 amino acids. V lost 7 bases and J lost 7, with 20 bases in between. Germline V gene data show CDR1 as MNHNY and CDR2 as SVGAGI (reference sequence).

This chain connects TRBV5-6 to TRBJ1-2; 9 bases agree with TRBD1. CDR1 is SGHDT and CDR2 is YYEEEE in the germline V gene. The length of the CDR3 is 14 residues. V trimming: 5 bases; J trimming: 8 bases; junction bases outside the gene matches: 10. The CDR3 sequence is CASSPSGTGRGYTF. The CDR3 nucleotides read TGTGCCAGCAGTCCTTCCGGGACAGGGCGGGGCTACACCTTC.

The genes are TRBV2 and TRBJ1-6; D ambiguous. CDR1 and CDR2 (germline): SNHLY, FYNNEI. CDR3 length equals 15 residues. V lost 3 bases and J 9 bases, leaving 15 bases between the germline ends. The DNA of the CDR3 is TGTGCCAGCAGTGATTATGAGTCCGAGGGTTCACCCCTCCACTTT. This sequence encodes CASSDYESEGSPLHF.

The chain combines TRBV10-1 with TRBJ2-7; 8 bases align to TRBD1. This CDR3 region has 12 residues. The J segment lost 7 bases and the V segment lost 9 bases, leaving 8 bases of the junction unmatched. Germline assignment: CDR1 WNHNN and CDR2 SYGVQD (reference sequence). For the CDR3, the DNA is TGCGCCAGTAGTCAGGGGGCGTGGGAGCAGTACTTC. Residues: CASSQGAWEQYF.

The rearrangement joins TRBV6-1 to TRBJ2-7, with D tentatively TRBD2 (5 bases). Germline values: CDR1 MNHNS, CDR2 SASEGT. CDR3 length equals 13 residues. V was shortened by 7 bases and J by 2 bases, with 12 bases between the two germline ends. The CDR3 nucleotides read TGTGCCAGCAAGGGTCTAGCCGCCTACGAGCAGTACTTC. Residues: CASKGLAAYEQYF.

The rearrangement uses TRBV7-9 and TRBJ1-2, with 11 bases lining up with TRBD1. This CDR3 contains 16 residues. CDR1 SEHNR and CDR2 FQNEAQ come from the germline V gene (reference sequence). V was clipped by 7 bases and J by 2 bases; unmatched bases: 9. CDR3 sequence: CASILDRGRENYGYTF. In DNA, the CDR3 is TGTGCCAGCATCTTGGACAGGGGGCGAGAAAACTATGGCTACACCTTC.

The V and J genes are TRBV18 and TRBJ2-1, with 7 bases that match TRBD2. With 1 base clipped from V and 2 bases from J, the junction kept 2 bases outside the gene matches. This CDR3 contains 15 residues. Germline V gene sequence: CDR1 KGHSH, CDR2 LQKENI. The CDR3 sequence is CASSPRGGAYNEQFF. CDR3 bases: TGTGCCAGCTCACCACGGGGGGGGGCCTACAATGAGCAGTTCTTC.

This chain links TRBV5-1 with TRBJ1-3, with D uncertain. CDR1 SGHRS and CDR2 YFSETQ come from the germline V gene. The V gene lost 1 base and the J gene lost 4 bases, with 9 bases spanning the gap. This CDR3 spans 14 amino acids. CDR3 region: CASSLPSAGNTIYF. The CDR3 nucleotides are TGCGCCAGCAGCTTGCCCTCCGCGGGAAACACCATATATTTT.

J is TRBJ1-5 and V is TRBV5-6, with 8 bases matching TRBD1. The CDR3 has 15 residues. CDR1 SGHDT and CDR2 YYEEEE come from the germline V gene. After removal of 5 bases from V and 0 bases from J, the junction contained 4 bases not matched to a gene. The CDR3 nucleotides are TGTGCCAGCAGTCACAGGGGGGCTAGCAATCAGCCCCAGCATTTT. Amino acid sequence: CASSHRGASNQPQHF.

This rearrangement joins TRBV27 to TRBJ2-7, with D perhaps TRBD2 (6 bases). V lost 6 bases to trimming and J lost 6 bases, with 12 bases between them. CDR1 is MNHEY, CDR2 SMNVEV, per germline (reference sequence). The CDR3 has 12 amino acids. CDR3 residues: CASSPQGGEQYF. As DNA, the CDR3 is TGTGCCAGCAGCCCTCAGGGAGGCGAGCAGTACTTC.

CDR3 DNA sequence: TGTGCCAGCAGCCAAGGTCGAGGATCTCGTCATGCTTTCTTT. Translating gives CASSQGRGSRHAFF. The gene calls are TRBV14 and TRBJ1-1, with D uncertain. Trimming left V 1 base short and J 11 bases short, with 17 bases between. The germline CDR1 and CDR2 sequences are SGHDN and FVKESK. The length of the CDR3 is 14 residues.

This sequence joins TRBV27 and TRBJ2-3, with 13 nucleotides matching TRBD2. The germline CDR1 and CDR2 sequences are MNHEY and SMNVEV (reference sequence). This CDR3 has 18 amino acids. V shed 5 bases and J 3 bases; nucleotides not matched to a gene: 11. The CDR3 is CASSARLTSGRITDTQYF. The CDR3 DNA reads TGTGCCAGCAGTGCCCGCTTGACTAGCGGGAGGATTACAGATACGCAGTATTTT.